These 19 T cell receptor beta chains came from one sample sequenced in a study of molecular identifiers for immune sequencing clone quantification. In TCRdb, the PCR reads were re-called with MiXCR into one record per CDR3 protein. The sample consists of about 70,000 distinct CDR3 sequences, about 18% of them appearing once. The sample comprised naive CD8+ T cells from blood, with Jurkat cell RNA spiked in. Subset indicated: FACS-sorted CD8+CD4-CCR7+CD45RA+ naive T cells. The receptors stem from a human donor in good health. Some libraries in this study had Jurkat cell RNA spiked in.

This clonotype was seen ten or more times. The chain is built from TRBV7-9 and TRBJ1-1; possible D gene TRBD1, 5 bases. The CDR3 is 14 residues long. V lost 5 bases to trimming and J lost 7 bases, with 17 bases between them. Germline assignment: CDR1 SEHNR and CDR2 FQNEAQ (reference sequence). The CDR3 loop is CASSVMTAGHEAFF. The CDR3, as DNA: TGTGCCAGCAGCGTAATGACGGCAGGGCATGAAGCTTTCTTT.

CDR3 sequence: CASSESAGWETQYF. The CDR3 region has the DNA TGTGCCAGCAGTGAATCCGCGGGATGGGAGACCCAGTACTTC. The genes are TRBV25-1 and TRBJ2-5; TRBD2 might be the D (6 bases). CDR1 MGHDK and CDR2 SYGVNS come from the germline V gene. Between the trimmed V and J ends, which lost 1 base and 5 bases, there was a span of 11 bases. The CDR3 is 14 amino acids.

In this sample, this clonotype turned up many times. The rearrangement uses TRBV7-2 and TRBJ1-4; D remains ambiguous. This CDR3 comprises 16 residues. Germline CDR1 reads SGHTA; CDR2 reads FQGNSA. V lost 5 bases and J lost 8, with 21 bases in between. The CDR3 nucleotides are TGTGCCAGCAGCCCCTCAATTGGGGATCAGAAAGAAAAACTGTTTTTT. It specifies CASSPSIGDQKEKLFF.

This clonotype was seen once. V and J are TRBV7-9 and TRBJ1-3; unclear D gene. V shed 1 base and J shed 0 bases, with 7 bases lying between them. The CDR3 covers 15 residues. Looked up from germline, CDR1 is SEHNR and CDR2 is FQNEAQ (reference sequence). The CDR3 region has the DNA TGTGCCAGCAGCTTAGACGGGAACTCTGGAAACACCATATATTTT. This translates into CASSLDGNSGNTIYF.

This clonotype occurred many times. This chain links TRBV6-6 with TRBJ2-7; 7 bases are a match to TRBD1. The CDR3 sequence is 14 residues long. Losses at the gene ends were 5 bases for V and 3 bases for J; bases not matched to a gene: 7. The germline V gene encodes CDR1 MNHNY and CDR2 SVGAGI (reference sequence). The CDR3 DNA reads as TGTGCCAGCAGTATAGGAACAGGGGTCTACGAGCAGTACTTC. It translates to CASSIGTGVYEQYF.

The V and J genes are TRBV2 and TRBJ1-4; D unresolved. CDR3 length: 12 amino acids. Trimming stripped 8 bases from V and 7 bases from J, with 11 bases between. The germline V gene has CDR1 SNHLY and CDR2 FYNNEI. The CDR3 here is CASHPRGEKLFF. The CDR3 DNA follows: TGTGCCAGCCACCCCCGGGGTGAAAAACTGTTTTTT.

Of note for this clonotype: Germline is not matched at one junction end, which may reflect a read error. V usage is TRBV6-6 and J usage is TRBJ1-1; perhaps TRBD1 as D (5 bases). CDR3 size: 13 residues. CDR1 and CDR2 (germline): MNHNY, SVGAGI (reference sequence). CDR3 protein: CASSSQGNSEAFF. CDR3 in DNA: TGTGCCAGCAGTTCTCAGGGTAACAGTGAAGCTTTCTTT.

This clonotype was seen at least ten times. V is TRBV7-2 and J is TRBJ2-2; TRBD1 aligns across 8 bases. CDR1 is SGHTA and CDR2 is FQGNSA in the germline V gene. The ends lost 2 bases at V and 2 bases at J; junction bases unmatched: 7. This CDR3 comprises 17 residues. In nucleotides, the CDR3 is TGTGCCAGCAGCTTACCGGCGGCAGGGGGCAACACCGGGGAGCTGTTTTTT. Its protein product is CASSLPAAGGNTGELFF.

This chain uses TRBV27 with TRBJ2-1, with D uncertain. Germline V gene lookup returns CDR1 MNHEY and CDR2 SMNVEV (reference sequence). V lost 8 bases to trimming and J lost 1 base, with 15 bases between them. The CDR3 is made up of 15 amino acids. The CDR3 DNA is TGTGCCAGCGGCGGAGTGAGAAGTTCCTACAATGAGCAGTTCTTC. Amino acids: CASGGVRSSYNEQFF.

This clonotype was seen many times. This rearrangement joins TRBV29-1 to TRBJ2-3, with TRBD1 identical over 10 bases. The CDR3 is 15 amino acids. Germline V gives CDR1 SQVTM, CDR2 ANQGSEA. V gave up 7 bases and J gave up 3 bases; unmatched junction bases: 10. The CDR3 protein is CSAEDRGSLTDTQYF. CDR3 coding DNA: TGCAGCGCCGAGGACAGGGGGTCTTTGACAGATACGCAGTATTTT.

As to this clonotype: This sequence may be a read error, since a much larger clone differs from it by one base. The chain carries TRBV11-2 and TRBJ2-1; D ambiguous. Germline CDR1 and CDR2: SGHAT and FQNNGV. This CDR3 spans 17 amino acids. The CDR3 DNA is TGTGCCGGCAGCTTAGATCGACGGAGCTTGAACTACAATGAGCAGTTCTTC. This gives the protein CAGSLDRRSLNYNEQFF. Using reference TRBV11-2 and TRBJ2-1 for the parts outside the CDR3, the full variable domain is EAGVAQSPRYKIIEKRQSVAFWCNPISGHATLYWYQQILGQGPKLLIQFQNNGVVDDSQLPKDRFSAERLKGVDSTLKIQPAKLEDSAVYLCAGSLDRRSLNYNEQFFGPGTRLTVL.

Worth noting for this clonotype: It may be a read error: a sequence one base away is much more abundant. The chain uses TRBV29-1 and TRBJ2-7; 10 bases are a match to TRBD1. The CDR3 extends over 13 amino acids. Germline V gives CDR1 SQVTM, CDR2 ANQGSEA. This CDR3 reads CSVGTGGPLEQNF. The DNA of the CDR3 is TGCAGCGTTGGGACAGGGGGTCCCCTCGAGCAGAACTTC.

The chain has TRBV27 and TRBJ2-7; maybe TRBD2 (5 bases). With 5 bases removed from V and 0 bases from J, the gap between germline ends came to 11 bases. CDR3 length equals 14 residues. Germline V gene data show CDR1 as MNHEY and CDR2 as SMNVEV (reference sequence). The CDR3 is CASSTKRTSYEQYF. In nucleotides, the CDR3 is TGTGCCAGCAGTACCAAGCGGACCTCCTACGAGCAGTACTTC.

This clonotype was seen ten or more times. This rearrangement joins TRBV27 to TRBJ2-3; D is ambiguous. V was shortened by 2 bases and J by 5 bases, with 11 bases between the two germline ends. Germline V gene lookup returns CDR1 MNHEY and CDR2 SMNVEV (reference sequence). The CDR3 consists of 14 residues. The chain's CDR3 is CASSLAAPVDTQYF. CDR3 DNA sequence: TGTGCCAGCAGTTTAGCAGCCCCGGTAGATACGCAGTATTTT.

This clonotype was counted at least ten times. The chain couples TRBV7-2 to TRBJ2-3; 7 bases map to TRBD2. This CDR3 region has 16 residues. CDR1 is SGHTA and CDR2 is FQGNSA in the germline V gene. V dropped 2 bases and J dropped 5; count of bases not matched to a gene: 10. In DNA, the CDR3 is TGTGCCAGCAGCTTATACGTGGGAGGGCCGGGAGATACGCAGTATTTT. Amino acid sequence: CASSLYVGGPGDTQYF.

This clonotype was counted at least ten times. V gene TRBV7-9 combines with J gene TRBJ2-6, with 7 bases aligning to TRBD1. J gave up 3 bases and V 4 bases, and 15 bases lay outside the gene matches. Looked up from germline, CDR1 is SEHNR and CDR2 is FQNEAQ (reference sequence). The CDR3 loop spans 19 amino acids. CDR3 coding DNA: TGTGCCAGCAGCTACACAGCCAGACAGGGAGTAGTTGGGGCCAACGTCCTGACTTTC. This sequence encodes CASSYTARQGVVGANVLTF.

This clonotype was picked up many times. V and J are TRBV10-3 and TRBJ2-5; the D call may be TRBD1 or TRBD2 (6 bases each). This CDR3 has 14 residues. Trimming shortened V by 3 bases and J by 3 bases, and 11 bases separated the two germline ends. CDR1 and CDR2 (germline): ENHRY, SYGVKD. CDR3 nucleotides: TGTGCCATCAGTGAAGTCGGGGGCAAAGAGACCCAGTACTTC. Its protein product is CAISEVGGKETQYF.

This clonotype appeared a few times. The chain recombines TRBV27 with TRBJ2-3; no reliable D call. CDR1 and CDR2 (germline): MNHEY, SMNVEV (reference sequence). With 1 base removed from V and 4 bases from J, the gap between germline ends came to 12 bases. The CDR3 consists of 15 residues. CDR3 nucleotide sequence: TGTGCCAGCAGTTTATTTTTCCCCGCTCCAGATACGCAGTATTTT. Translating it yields CASSLFFPAPDTQYF.

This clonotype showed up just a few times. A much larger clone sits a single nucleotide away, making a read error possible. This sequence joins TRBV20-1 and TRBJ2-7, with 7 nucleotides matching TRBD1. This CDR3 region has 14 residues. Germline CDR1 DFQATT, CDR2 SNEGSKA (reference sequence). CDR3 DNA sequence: TGCAATGCTAGAGACCCGGGACAGAACTACGAGCAGTACTTC. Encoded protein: CNARDPGQNYEQYF.